Listed below are T cell receptor beta chains from one sample, sequenced in a study of beta chain features in type 1 diabetes. Only in-frame clones appear in the TCRdb table, and some are missing; sequencing was by immunoSEQ multiplex PCR. The profile shows under 850,000 clones, over 10% of them singletons. The sequenced sample consisted of naive CD4+ T cells from blood. The receptors were sampled from a man in his late teens or twenties with type 1 diabetes. Each CDR3 is given with its conserved first and last residue. D genes are given only for firm matches. The listing skips clone size in some rows; elsewhere it reads once, few, many or a size class.

abundance	d_gene	j_gene	v_gene	CDR3aa	CDR3nt
few	TRBD1	TRBJ1-2	TRBV30	CACPTGGRGYTF	TGTGCCTGCCCGACAGGGGGTCGTGGCTACACCTTC
NA	TRBD1	TRBJ1-1	TRBV7-3	CASSLGQANTEAFF	TGTGCCAGCAGCTTGGGACAGGCGAACACTGAAGCTTTCTTT
few	NA	TRBJ1-6	TRBV7-9	CASNSGPDRFPLHF	TGTGCCAGCAATTCCGGGCCGGACCGTTTTCCCCTCCACTTT
NA	TRBD2	TRBJ2-1	TRBV6-1	CASGTRGANEQFF	TGTGCCTCAGGGACTAGGGGTGCGAATGAGCAGTTCTTC
NA	NA	TRBJ2-7	TRBV5-1	CASSPQVAGHEQYF	TGCGCCAGCAGCCCTCAAGTCGCAGGCCACGAGCAGTACTTC
NA	NA	TRBJ1-1	TRBV7-2	CASSWGPTNTEAFF	TGTGCCAGCAGCTGGGGACCGACGAACACTGAAGCTTTCTTT
few	TRBD1	TRBJ2-2	TRBV2	CASRLLQGAGELFF	TGTGCCAGCAGACTATTACAGGGGGCCGGGGAGCTGTTTTTT
NA	TRBD2	TRBJ2-3	TRBV7-2	CAEGERGGNTQYF	TGTGCCGAAGGCGAGCGGGGGGGCAATACGCAGTATTTT
few	TRBD1	TRBJ1-2	TRBV6-5	CASSYSGQPNYGYTF	TGTGCCAGCAGTTACTCGGGACAGCCTAACTATGGCTACACCTTC
NA	NA	TRBJ2-2	TRBV9	CASSVDVNTGELFF	TGTGCCAGCAGCGTAGACGTTAACACCGGGGAGCTGTTTTTT
NA	TRBD1	TRBJ1-2	TRBV30	CAWSWTGTAKGYTF	TGTGCCTGGAGTTGGACCGGGACAGCGAAGGGCTACACCTTC
few	TRBD1	TRBJ1-1	TRBV30	CAWDRGNTEAFF	TGTGCCTGGGACAGGGGCAACACTGAAGCTTTCTTT
few	NA	TRBJ2-1	TRBV6-5	CASSYRREQFF	TGTGCCAGCAGTTATAGGAGGGAGCAGTTCTTC
NA	NA	TRBJ2-5	TRBV4-1	CASSQDRAGGTWGTQYF	TGCGCCAGCAGCCAAGATAGGGCCGGGGGCACCTGGGGGACCCAGTACTTC
NA	NA	TRBJ1-6	TRBV5-1	CASSLGGAGDSPLHF	TGCGCCAGCAGCTTGGGTGGGGCCGGGGATTCACCCCTCCACTTT
few	TRBD1	TRBJ2-7	TRBV2	CASTGQGFYEQYF	TGTGCCAGCACCGGACAGGGGTTCTACGAGCAGTACTTC
NA	NA	TRBJ1-2	TRBV4-1	CASSQAFGRFNYGYTF	TGCGCCAGCAGCCAAGCCTTCGGGCGGTTTAACTATGGCTACACCTTC
few	TRBD1	TRBJ1-1	TRBV6-6	CASSRPGTGVGAAFF	TGTGCCAGCAGCCGTCCCGGGACAGGGGTCGGTGCAGCTTTCTTT
NA	TRBD1	TRBJ1-2	TRBV30	CAWSTPTGGYYGYTF	TGTGCCTGGAGTACCCCGACAGGGGGCTACTATGGCTACACCTTC
few	NA	TRBJ1-1	TRBV7-8	CASSPQGSTEAFF	TGTGCCAGCAGCCCACAGGGCAGCACTGAAGCTTTCTTT
NA	TRBD1	TRBJ2-7	TRBV29-1	CSGGTGGAGEQYF	TGCAGCGGTGGGACAGGGGGCGCGGGAGAGCAGTACTTC
NA	NA	TRBJ2-5	TRBV11-2	CASSYDGEETQYF	TGTGCCAGCAGCTACGACGGAGAAGAGACCCAGTACTTC
few	NA	TRBJ2-4	TRBV4-1	CASSQAERTMAKNIQYF	TGCGCCAGCAGCCAAGCTGAACGAACCATGGCCAAAAACATTCAGTACTTC
few	TRBD1	TRBJ1-1	TRBV18	CASSPQGQGMNTEAFF	TGTGCCAGCTCACCACAGGGACAGGGGATGAACACTGAAGCTTTCTTT
NA	NA	TRBJ1-1	TRBV29-1	CSALSSTEAFF	TGCAGCGCCCTCAGTTCCACTGAAGCTTTCTTT
few	NA	TRBJ1-2	TRBV13	CASSPRGGDGYTF	TGTGCCAGCAGCCCAAGAGGGGGGGATGGCTACACCTTC
few	NA	TRBJ1-1	TRBV10-3	CAARPSEDGEAFF	TGTGCCGCGCGTCCGTCGGAAGATGGCGAAGCTTTCTTT
few	NA	TRBJ2-2	TRBV21-1	CAVKDRENTGELFF	TGTGCCGTGAAGGACAGGGAGAACACCGGGGAGCTGTTTTTT
NA	NA	TRBJ2-3	TRBV30	CAWSPSTDTQYF	TGTGCCTGGTCCCCTAGCACAGATACGCAGTATTTT
few	TRBD1	TRBJ2-7	TRBV25-1	CASSPDRTPLYEQYF	TGTGCCAGCAGTCCGGACAGGACCCCCCTCTACGAGCAGTACTTC
NA	TRBD2	TRBJ2-5	TRBV9	CASSVDLAEETQYF	TGTGCCAGCAGCGTAGATCTAGCGGAAGAGACCCAGTACTTC
NA	NA	TRBJ2-2	TRBV7-8	CASSQRVGSDTGELFF	TGTGCCAGCAGCCAGAGGGTGGGGAGTGACACCGGGGAGCTGTTTTTT
NA	TRBD2	TRBJ2-1	TRBV29-1	CSVAGGRNEQFF	TGCAGCGTAGCGGGGGGTCGCAATGAGCAGTTCTTC
few	NA	TRBJ2-2	TRBV6-1	CAFRRDGPTGELFF	TGTGCCTTCAGGAGGGACGGCCCCACCGGGGAGCTGTTTTTT
NA	NA	TRBJ1-6	TRBV28	CASSSGGEGSPLHF	TGTGCCAGCAGTTCCGGGGGGGAGGGTTCACCCCTCCACTTT
NA	TRBD1	TRBJ1-6	TRBV6-1	CTSSEGGRGKGISPLHF	TGTACCAGCAGTGAAGGGGGCAGGGGGAAGGGAATTTCACCCCTCCACTTT
few	NA	TRBJ2-1	TRBV7-2	CASTHSRWGWEQFF	TGTGCCAGCACCCATTCTCGTTGGGGTTGGGAGCAGTTCTTC
few	NA	TRBJ2-7	TRBV7-9	CASSLGPGSYEQYF	TGTGCCAGCAGCTTAGGACCGGGCTCCTACGAGCAGTACTTC
few	NA	TRBJ2-5	TRBV18	CASSPFRDVQETQYF	TGTGCCAGCTCACCTTTCAGGGATGTACAAGAGACCCAGTACTTC
few	TRBD1	TRBJ2-6	TRBV4-1	CASSQDPGQGAAGANVLTF	TGCGCCAGCAGCCAAGATCCAGGACAGGGGGCGGCTGGGGCCAACGTCCTGACTTTC
NA	NA	TRBJ1-1	TRBV14	CASSTQGDTEAFF	TGTGCCAGCAGCACGCAGGGAGACACTGAAGCTTTCTTT
few	TRBD1	TRBJ1-2	TRBV30	CAWSRTGQVTF	TGTGCCTGGAGCCGGACAGGGCAGGTCACCTTC
NA	TRBD1	TRBJ1-4	TRBV27	CASSARDRGEKLFF	TGTGCCAGCAGTGCCCGGGACAGGGGTGAAAAACTGTTTTTT
few	TRBD1	TRBJ2-5	TRBV6-5	CASSYSSGQGQETQYF	TGTGCCAGCAGTTACTCGAGTGGACAGGGGCAAGAGACCCAGTACTTC
few	TRBD1	TRBJ2-3	TRBV18	CASSPGGTAKQYF	TGTGCCAGCTCACCAGGTGGGACAGCTAAGCAGTATTTT
few	TRBD1	TRBJ2-7	TRBV11-1	CASSFPGQGTYEQYF	TGTGCCAGCAGCTTTCCGGGACAGGGGACCTACGAGCAGTACTTC
few	NA	TRBJ1-2	TRBV2	CASREGDYGYTF	TGTGCCAGCAGGGAGGGAGACTATGGCTACACCTTC
few	NA	TRBJ2-1	TRBV11-1	CASSQTLLGVGNEQFF	TGTGCCAGCAGCCAAACTCTCCTTGGGGTGGGGAATGAGCAGTTCTTC
NA	NA	TRBJ1-1	TRBV23-1	CASTEDRNTEAFF	TGCGCCAGCACCGAGGACAGGAACACTGAAGCTTTCTTT
few	NA	TRBJ2-5	TRBV14	CASSHQETQYF	TGTGCCAGCAGCCACCAAGAGACCCAGTACTTC
few	TRBD1	TRBJ1-2	TRBV6-5	CASTLDRGNYGYTF	TGTGCCAGCACCCTGGACAGGGGGAACTATGGCTACACCTTC
few	TRBD1	TRBJ1-2	TRBV7-9	CASSYADRQVNYGYTF	TGTGCCAGCAGCTATGCGGACAGGCAGGTTAACTATGGCTACACCTTC
few	TRBD1	TRBJ2-7	TRBV19	CASSPRTGGQVYEQYF	TGTGCCAGTAGTCCACGGACAGGGGGCCAGGTCTACGAGCAGTACTTC
NA	TRBD2	TRBJ2-5	TRBV11-2	CASSLDRGTSVRETQYF	TGTGCCAGCAGCTTAGATCGGGGGACTAGCGTGCGAGAGACCCAGTACTTC
few	NA	TRBJ2-7	TRBV25-1	CASSGLNRVGEQYF	TGTGCCAGCAGTGGCCTGAACAGGGTCGGCGAGCAGTACTTC
NA	NA	TRBJ2-7	TRBV28	CASSLVQGYEQYF	TGTGCCAGCAGTTTAGTCCAGGGGTACGAGCAGTACTTC
NA	TRBD1	TRBJ1-2	TRBV29-1	CSDRGSFYGYTF	TGCAGCGACAGGGGGAGTTTTTATGGCTACACCTTC
few	TRBD1	TRBJ1-2	TRBV7-8	CASSPGDSRYGYTF	TGTGCCAGCAGCCCGGGGGACAGCCGCTATGGCTACACCTTC
few	NA	TRBJ2-2	TRBV10-3	CAISAGTSNTGELFF	TGTGCCATCAGTGCCGGGACTTCGAACACCGGGGAGCTGTTTTTT
NA	TRBD1	TRBJ1-5	TRBV2	CASSGQGGQPQHF	TGTGCCAGCAGTGGACAGGGGGGTCAGCCCCAGCATTTT